What follows are 17 T cell receptor beta chains derived from one specimen sequenced in a study of human T cells and chemical hapten exposure. Time point noted: patch test 1, 2 weeks after DPC sensitization. Indicated treatment: therapeutic diphenylcyclopropenone sensitization with weekly scalp DPC. TCRdb used MiXCR to reprocess the RACE reads, holding one entry per CDR3 protein. Among around 120,000 distinct CDR3 sequences listed, roughly 13% were seen once. The sequencing used whole blood, collected in connection with sensitization to the hapten diphenylcyclopropenone (DPC). The source is a man younger than 35 with alopecia areata. Some clones in this sample may be carry-over from other donors' samples.

The gene calls are TRBV29-1 and TRBJ1-2; 7 nucleotides match TRBD1. The V segment lost 2 bases and the J segment 6 bases; nucleotides outside the gene matches: 12. Germline V gene lookup returns CDR1 SQVTM and CDR2 ANQGSEA. There are 15 residues in the CDR3. CDR3 coding DNA: TGCAGCGTTGAACGATCCCTCGACAGGGATAATGGCTACACCTTC. Its protein product is CSVERSLDRDNGYTF.

The rearrangement joins TRBV11-2 to TRBJ1-5; D unclear. In germline, CDR1 is SGHAT, CDR2 FQNNGV. The CDR3 has 14 residues. V lost 0 bases and J 2 bases, leaving 5 bases between the germline ends. The chain's CDR3 is CASSLDSRNQPQHF. The CDR3 DNA sequence: TGTGCCAGCAGCTTAGACAGCCGCAATCAGCCCCAGCATTTT.

The table lists this clonotype with a few counts. The rearrangement links TRBV4-1 to TRBJ1-2; D is undetermined. The CDR3 loop spans 13 amino acids. V was clipped by 0 bases and J by 1 base, with 3 bases between them. Germline loops: CDR1 MGHRA, CDR2 YSYEKL. CDR3 loop: CASSQEGNYGYTF. Here the CDR3 DNA reads TGCGCCAGCAGCCAAGAGGGTAACTATGGCTACACCTTC.

This clonotype was found a few times. The J gene is TRBJ2-2, the V gene TRBV7-6; D is undetermined. This CDR3 region has 14 residues. Germline V gene sequence: CDR1 SGHVS, CDR2 FNYEAQ. Trimming stripped 1 base from V and 7 bases from J, with 10 bases between. This CDR3 reads CASSLGRRVGELFF. The CDR3 DNA is TGTGCCAGCAGCTTAGGTCGCCGCGTCGGGGAGCTGTTTTTT.

This clonotype has ten or more counts. The chain joins TRBV20-1 to TRBJ2-1; the D call may be TRBD1 or TRBD2 (5 bases each). Trimming removed 6 bases from V and 10 bases from J, with 13 bases in between. This CDR3 has 11 residues. Germline values: CDR1 DFQATT, CDR2 SNEGSKA (reference sequence). The CDR3 loop is CSARLWGEQFF. The CDR3 coding sequence is TGCAGTGCGAGACTTTGGGGGGAGCAGTTCTTC.

Here the CDR3 DNA reads TGTGCCAGCAGCCCACAGGGAATATCAGATACGCAGTATTTT. It encodes CASSPQGISDTQYF. V gene TRBV7-3 combines with J gene TRBJ2-3, with D maybe TRBD1 (6 bases). The CDR3 spans 14 residues. Germline CDR1 and CDR2: SGHTA and FQGTGA. V dropped 5 bases and J dropped 4 bases, with 13 bases sitting between them. Full variable domain (rest looked up from reference TRBV7-3 and TRBJ2-3): GAGVSQTPSNKVTEKGKYVELRCDPISGHTALYWYRQSLGQGPEFLIYFQGTGAADDSGLPNDRFFAVRPEGSVSTLKIQRTERGDSAVYLCASSPQGISDTQYFGPGTRLTVL.

This clonotype occurred a few times. This chain uses TRBV29-1 with TRBJ2-5, with 8 nucleotides matching TRBD1. The germline V gene encodes CDR1 SQVTM and CDR2 ANQGSEA. This CDR3 is built from 13 residues. J lost 4 bases, V lost 5 bases, and 6 bases had no gene match. CDR3 residues: CSVLRTGPETQYF. Here the CDR3 DNA reads TGCAGCGTTCTCCGGACAGGGCCAGAGACCCAGTACTTC.

This clonotype was detected only a few times. This chain uses TRBV7-3 with TRBJ2-1; 7 nucleotides align to TRBD2. The germline V gene has CDR1 SGHTA and CDR2 FQGTGA. Losses at the gene ends were 3 bases for V and 9 bases for J; bases not matched to a gene: 8. This CDR3 is built from 14 residues. CDR3 DNA sequence: TGTGCCAGCAGCTTTGGGACTGGGAGGGGTGAGCAGTTCTTC. Its translation: CASSFGTGRGEQFF.

The rearrangement links TRBV18 to TRBJ1-2, with D possibly matching TRBD1 (6 bases). With 3 bases removed from V and 3 bases from J, the gap between germline ends came to 11 bases. CDR1 and CDR2 from the germline V gene are KGHSH and LQKENI. The CDR3 consists of 14 residues. The CDR3 sequence: CASSPDRSYYGYTF. CDR3 DNA: TGTGCCAGCTCACCTGACAGGAGTTACTATGGCTACACCTTC.

This rearrangement joins TRBV5-5 to TRBJ2-2; no clear D. V gave up 5 bases and J gave up 6 bases, with 14 bases separating them. CDR1 is SGHKS, CDR2 YYEKEE, per germline (reference sequence). The CDR3 spans 14 residues. The CDR3 DNA reads as TGTGCCAGCAGTGAGTGGGGAATGGCCGGGGAGCTGTTTTTT. Amino acid sequence: CASSEWGMAGELFF.

Many counts were recorded for this clonotype. The rearrangement uses TRBV14 and TRBJ2-3, with D perhaps TRBD2 (5 bases). Trimming removed 4 bases at V and 1 base at J, with 9 bases between. Germline V gene data show CDR1 as SGHDN and CDR2 as FVKESK. The CDR3 is made up of 14 amino acids. The DNA for the CDR3 is TGTGCCAGCAGCCTACGGGGTGGCACAGATACGCAGTATTTT. It is translated as CASSLRGGTDTQYF.

V and J are TRBV18 and TRBJ1-5, with D possibly matching TRBD1 (5 bases). The CDR3 extends over 13 amino acids. V was clipped by 3 bases and J by 5 bases, with 8 bases between them. Germline CDR1 KGHSH, CDR2 LQKENI. The CDR3 DNA reads as TGTGCCAGCTCACCCGGGGCGGATCAGCCCCAGCATTTT. Amino acids: CASSPGADQPQHF.

This clonotype was seen more than once but under ten times. The chain joins TRBV6-2 or TRBV6-3 to TRBJ2-5; tentative D call: TRBD2 (6 bases). There are 13 residues in the CDR3. V was pared by 5 bases and J by 7 bases, with 14 bases between. From germline, CDR1 is MNHEY and CDR2 SVGEGT. CDR3 amino acids: CASSQGHGGTQYF. The CDR3 nucleotides are TGTGCCAGCAGTCAAGGACACGGGGGGACCCAGTACTTC.

V and J are TRBV18 and TRBJ1-1; D is unclear. This CDR3 has 11 residues. Germline V gene data show CDR1 as KGHSH and CDR2 as LQKENI. Trimming stripped 3 bases from V and 4 bases from J, with 3 bases between. CDR3 amino acids: CASSPATEAFF. CDR3 in DNA: TGTGCCAGCTCACCCGCCACTGAAGCTTTCTTT.

V is TRBV7-8 and J is TRBJ2-7, with 14 bases lining up with TRBD2. The germline CDR1 and CDR2 sequences are SGHVS and FQNEAQ. V trimming: 6 bases; J trimming: 7 bases; junction bases outside the gene matches: 8. The CDR3 contains 15 residues. The CDR3 is CASSLGLAGVKEQYV. The CDR3 DNA follows: TGTGCCAGCAGTTTGGGACTAGCGGGGGTAAAGGAGCAGTACGTC.

The V gene is TRBV3-1, the J gene TRBJ2-5; 9 nucleotides align to TRBD2. The germline V gene encodes CDR1 LGHDT and CDR2 YNNKEL (reference sequence). The ends lost 3 bases at V and 1 base at J; junction bases unmatched: 6. This CDR3 has 16 residues. CDR3 coding DNA: TGTGCCAGCAGCCACCTGGGAGCGGGGGGCCAAGAGACCCAGTACTTC. The encoded protein is CASSHLGAGGQETQYF.

CDR3 in amino acids: CASSLGEYF. The DNA for the CDR3 is TGTGCCAGCAGCTTGGGCGAGTACTTC. This chain connects TRBV7-9 to TRBJ2-5; no clear D. CDR3 size: 9 residues. Germline V gene data show CDR1 as SEHNR and CDR2 as FQNEAQ (reference sequence). Trimming removed 3 bases from V and 12 bases from J, with 5 bases in between.